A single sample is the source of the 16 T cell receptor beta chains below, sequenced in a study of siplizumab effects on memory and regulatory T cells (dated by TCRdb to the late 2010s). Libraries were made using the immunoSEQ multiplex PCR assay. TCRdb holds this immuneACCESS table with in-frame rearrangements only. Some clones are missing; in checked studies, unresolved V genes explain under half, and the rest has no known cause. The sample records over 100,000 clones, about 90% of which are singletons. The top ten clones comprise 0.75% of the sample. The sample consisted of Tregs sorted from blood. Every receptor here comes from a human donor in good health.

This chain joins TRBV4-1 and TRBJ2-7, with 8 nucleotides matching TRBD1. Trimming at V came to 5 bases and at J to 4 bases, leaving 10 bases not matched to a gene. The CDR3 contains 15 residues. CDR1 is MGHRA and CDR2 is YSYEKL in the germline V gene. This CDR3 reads CASSWRTGKEYEQYF. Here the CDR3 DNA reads TGCGCCAGCAGCTGGAGGACAGGGAAGGAATACGAGCAGTACTTC.

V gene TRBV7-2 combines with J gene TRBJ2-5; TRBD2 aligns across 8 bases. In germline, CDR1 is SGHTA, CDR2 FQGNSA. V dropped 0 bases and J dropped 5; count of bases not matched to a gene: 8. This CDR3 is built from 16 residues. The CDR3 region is CASSLAERASGETQYF. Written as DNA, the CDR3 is TGTGCCAGCAGCTTAGCCGAAAGGGCTAGCGGGGAGACCCAGTACTTC.

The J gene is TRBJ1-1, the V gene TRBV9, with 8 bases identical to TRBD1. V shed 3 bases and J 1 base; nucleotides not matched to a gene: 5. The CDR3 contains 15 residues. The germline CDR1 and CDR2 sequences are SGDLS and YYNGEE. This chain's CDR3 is CASSADGQGNTEAFF. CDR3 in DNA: TGTGCCAGCAGCGCGGATGGACAGGGGAACACTGAAGCTTTCTTT.

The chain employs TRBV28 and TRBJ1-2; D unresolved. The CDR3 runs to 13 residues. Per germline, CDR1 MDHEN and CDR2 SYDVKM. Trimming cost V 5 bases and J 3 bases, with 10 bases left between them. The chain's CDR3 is CASSSVLYYGYTF. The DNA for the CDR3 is TGTGCCAGCAGTAGTGTACTCTACTATGGCTACACCTTC.

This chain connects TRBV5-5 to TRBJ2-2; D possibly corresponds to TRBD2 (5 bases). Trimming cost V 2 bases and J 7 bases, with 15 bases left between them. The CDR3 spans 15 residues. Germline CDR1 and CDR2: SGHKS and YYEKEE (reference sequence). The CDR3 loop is CASSLLGVVSGELFF. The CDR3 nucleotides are TGTGCCAGCAGCTTACTCGGGGTCGTAAGCGGGGAGCTGTTTTTT.

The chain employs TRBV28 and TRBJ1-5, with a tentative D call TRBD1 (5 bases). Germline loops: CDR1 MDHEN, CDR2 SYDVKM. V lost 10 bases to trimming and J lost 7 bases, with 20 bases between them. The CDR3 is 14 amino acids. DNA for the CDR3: TGTGCCACAACCACAGCGGGGGTTCGGCAGCCCCAGCATTTT. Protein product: CATTTAGVRQPQHF.

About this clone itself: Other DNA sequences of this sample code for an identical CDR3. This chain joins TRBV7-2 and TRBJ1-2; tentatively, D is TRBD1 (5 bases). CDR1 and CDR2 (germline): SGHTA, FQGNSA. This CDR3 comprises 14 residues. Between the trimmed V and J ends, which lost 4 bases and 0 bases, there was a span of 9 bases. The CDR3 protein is CASSSDKTNYGYTF. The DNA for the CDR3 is TGTGCCAGCAGCTCGGACAAGACTAACTATGGCTACACCTTC.

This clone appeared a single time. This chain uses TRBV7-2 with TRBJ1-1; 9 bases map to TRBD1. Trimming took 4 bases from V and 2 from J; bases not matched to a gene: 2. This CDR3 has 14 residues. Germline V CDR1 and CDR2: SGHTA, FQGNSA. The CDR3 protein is CASSWDRANTEAFF. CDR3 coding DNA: TGTGCCAGCAGCTGGGACAGGGCTAACACTGAAGCTTTCTTT.

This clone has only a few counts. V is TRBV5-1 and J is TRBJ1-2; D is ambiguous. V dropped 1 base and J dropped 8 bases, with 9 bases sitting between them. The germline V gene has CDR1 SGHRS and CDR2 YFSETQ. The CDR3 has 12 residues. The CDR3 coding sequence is TGCGCCAGCAGCTTGAACGGGGTAGGCTACACCTTC. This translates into CASSLNGVGYTF. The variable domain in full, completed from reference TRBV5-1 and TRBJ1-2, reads KAGVTQTPRYLIKTRGQQVTLSCSPISGHRSVSWYQQTPGQGLQFLFEYFSETQRNKGNFPGRFSGRQFSNSRSEMNVSTLELGDSALYLCASSLNGVGYTFGSGTRLTVV.

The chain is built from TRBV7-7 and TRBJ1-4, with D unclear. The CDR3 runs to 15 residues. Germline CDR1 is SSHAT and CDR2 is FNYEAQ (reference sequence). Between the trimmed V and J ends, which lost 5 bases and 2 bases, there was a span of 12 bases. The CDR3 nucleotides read TGTGCCAGCAGCGTTGGTTTAGGGACTAATGAAAAACTGTTTTTT. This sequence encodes CASSVGLGTNEKLFF.

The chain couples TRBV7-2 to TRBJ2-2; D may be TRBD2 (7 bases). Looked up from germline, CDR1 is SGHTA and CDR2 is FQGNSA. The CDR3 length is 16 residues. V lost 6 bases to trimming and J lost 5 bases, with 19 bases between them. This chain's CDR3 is CASRRTAGIGTGELFF. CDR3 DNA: TGTGCCAGCAGACGGACAGCGGGGATAGGGACCGGGGAGCTGTTTTTT.

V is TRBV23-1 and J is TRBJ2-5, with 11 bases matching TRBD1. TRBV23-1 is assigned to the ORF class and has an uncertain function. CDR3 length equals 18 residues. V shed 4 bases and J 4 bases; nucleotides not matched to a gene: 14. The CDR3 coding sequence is TGCGCCAGCAGTCGAGCCCGGGACAGGGGGAAGACCGGAGAGACCCAGTACTTC. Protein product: CASSRARDRGKTGETQYF.

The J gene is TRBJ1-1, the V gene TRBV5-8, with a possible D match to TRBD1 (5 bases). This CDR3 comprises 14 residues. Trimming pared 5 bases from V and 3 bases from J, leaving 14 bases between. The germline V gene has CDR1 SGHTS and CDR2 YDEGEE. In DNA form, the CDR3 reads TGTGCCAGCAGGGCAGGGTTTCGGGACACTGAAGCTTTCTTT. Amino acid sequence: CASRAGFRDTEAFF.

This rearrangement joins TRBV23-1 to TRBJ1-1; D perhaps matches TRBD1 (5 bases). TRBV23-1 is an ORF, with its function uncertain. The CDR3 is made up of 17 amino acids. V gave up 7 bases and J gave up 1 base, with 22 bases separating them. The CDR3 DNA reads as TGCGCCAGCACCTATCGGGAACAGGAAGAGGAGAACACTGAAGCTTTCTTT. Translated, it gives CASTYREQEEENTEAFF.

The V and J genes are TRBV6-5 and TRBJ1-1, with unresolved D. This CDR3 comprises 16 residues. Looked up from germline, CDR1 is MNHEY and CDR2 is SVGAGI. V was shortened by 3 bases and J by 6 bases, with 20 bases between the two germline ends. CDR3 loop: CASSYQVRYKGSEAFF. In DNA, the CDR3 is TGTGCCAGCAGTTATCAGGTCAGGTACAAGGGCTCTGAAGCTTTCTTT.

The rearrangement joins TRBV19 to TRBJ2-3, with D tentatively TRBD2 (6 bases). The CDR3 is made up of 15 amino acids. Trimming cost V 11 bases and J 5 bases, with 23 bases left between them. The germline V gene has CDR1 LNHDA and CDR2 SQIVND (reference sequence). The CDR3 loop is CASTMSGRSEDTQYF. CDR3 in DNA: TGTGCCTCCACGATGAGTGGGAGGTCAGAAGATACGCAGTATTTT.